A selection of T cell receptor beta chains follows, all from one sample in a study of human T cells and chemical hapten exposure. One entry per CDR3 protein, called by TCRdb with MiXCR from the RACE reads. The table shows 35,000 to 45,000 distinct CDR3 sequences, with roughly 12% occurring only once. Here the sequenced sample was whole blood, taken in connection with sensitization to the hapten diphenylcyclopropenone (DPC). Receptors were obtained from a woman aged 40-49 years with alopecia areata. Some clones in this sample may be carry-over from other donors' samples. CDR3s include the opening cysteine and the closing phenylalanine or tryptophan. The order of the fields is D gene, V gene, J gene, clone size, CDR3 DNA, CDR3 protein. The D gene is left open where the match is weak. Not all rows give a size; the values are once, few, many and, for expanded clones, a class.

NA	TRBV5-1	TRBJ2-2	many	TGCGCCAGCACCAAGGAGGGCGCCGGGGAGCTGTTTTTT	CASTKEGAGELFF
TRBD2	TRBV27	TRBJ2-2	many	TGTGCCAGCAGATCGGGGGGATACACCGGGGAGCTGTTTTTT	CASRSGGYTGELFF
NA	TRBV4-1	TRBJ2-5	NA	TGCGCCAGCAGCCAAGATAGGGGCCTGACCCAGTACTTC	CASSQDRGLTQYF
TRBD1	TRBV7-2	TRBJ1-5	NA	TGTGCCAGCAGCCTTTGGACAGGGGGCGTTCAGCCCCAGCATTTT	CASSLWTGGVQPQHF
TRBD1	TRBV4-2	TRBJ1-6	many	TGTGCCAGCAGCCTGGACAGGGTCAAGAATTCACCCCTCCACTTT	CASSLDRVKNSPLHF
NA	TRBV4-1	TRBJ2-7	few	TGCGCCAGCAGCCACAGTAATGCAGGGAACGAGCAGTACTTC	CASSHSNAGNEQYF
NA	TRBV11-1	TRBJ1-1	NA	TGTGCCAGCACACGGGGAATGAACACTGAAGCTTTCTTT	CASTRGMNTEAFF
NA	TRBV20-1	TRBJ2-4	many	TGCAGTGCTACGGACAGCAAAAACATTCAGTACTTC	CSATDSKNIQYF
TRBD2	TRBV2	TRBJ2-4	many	TGTGCCAGCAGTGAAAGGGCTAGCGGGGGGGCTCGGACCAAAAACATTCAGTACTTC	CASSERASGGARTKNIQYF
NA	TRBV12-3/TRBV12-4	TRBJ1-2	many	TGTGCCAGCAGTTTTCGAGGGGCCTCCCAGAATGGCTACACCTTC	CASSFRGASQNGYTF
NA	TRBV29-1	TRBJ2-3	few	TGCAGCGTTTCCGTCTTCACAGATACGCAGTATTTT	CSVSVFTDTQYF